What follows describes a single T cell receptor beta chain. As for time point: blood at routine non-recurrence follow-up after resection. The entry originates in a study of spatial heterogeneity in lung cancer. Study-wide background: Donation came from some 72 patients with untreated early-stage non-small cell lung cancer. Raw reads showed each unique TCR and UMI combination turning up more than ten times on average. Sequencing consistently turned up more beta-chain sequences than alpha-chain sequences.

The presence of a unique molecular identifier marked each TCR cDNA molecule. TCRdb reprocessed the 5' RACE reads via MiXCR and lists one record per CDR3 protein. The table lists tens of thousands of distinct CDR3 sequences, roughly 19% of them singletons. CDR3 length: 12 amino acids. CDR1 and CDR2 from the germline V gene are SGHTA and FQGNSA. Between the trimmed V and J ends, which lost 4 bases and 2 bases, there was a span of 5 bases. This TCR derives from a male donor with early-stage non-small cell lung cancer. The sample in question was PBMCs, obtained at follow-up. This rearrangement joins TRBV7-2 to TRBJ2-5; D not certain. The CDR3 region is CASSWAQETQYF. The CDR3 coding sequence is TGTGCCAGCAGCTGGGCACAAGAGACCCAGTACTTC.